The 30 T cell receptor beta chains listed next were all sequenced from one sample in a study of human T cells and chemical hapten exposure. Time point given: pre-sensitization, week 0. Treatment specified: therapeutic diphenylcyclopropenone sensitization with weekly scalp DPC. TCRdb processed the RACE reads anew with MiXCR; each CDR3 protein has one entry. The data hold about 260,000 distinct CDR3 sequences, with 8.6% observed a single time. Sequencing used whole blood, obtained in connection with sensitization to the hapten diphenylcyclopropenone (DPC). The receptors were sampled from a woman between 40 and 55 years old with alopecia areata. Some clones in this sample may be carry-over from other donors' samples.

The sample holds many counts of this clonotype. The chain carries TRBV28 and TRBJ1-3; TRBD1 might be the D (6 bases). CDR3 length: 15 residues. V shed 4 bases and J shed 1 base, with 11 bases lying between them. Germline-derived CDR1 and CDR2 are MDHEN and SYDVKM. In nucleotides, the CDR3 is TGTGCCAGCAGTTCGTACAGGGTTTCTGGAAACACCATATATTTT. It is translated as CASSSYRVSGNTIYF.

This clonotype was counted between two and nine times. This chain joins TRBV11-2 and TRBJ2-5; TRBD2 is a possible D gene (6 bases). Germline V gene lookup returns CDR1 SGHAT and CDR2 FQNNGV. V lost 3 bases, J lost 9 bases, and 17 bases lay in between. The CDR3 is 14 amino acids. The chain's CDR3 is CASSLVLQEGPQYF. Written as DNA, the CDR3 is TGTGCCAGCAGCTTGGTCCTACAGGAGGGGCCCCAGTACTTC.

This clonotype occurred a few times. The chain combines TRBV14 with TRBJ1-1, with TRBD1 identical over 7 bases. V lost 1 base to trimming and J lost 5 bases; unmatched junction nucleotides: 7. The length of the CDR3 is 15 residues. Germline V gene data show CDR1 as SGHDN and CDR2 as FVKESK. The CDR3 DNA sequence: TGTGCCAGCAGCCAAGGTTTGAACAGGGGTACTGAAGCTTTCTTT. Translating it yields CASSQGLNRGTEAFF.

This clonotype came up a few times. The V and J genes are TRBV7-8 and TRBJ1-5; D is possibly TRBD1 (6 bases). The CDR3 runs to 16 residues. V gave up 2 bases and J gave up 6 bases, with 17 bases separating them. Germline loops: CDR1 SGHVS, CDR2 FQNEAQ. In nucleotides, the CDR3 is TGTGCCAGCAGCTTATCGCGGACAGTGTCTTCTCAGCCCCAGCATTTT. As protein: CASSLSRTVSSQPQHF.

This sequence joins TRBV11-2 and TRBJ2-3, with 13 bases aligning to TRBD2. Per germline, CDR1 SGHAT and CDR2 FQNNGV. The CDR3 consists of 22 residues. The J segment lost 2 bases and the V segment lost 1 base, leaving 18 bases of the junction unmatched. CDR3 in amino acids: CASSLGRARTSGRVGNTDTQYF. The CDR3 DNA is TGTGCCAGCAGCTTAGGGAGGGCTAGGACTAGCGGGAGAGTGGGGAACACAGATACGCAGTATTTT.

This clonotype has a handful of counts. The CDR3 DNA is TGTGCCAGCAGTTCCCCGGGACTAGCGGGTAACTACGAGCAGTACTTC. This encodes CASSSPGLAGNYEQYF. The chain joins TRBV6-6 to TRBJ2-7; 12 nucleotides agree with TRBD2. Unmatched junction bases numbered 7, after V lost 4 bases and J lost 3 bases. From germline, CDR1 is MNHNY and CDR2 SVGAGI (reference sequence). This CDR3 is 16 amino acids long.

This clonotype was detected ten times or more. The chain combines TRBV3-1 with TRBJ1-2, with 10 bases identical to TRBD1. This CDR3 region has 14 residues. Losses at the gene ends were 4 bases for V and 8 bases for J; bases not matched to a gene: 7. The germline gives CDR1 LGHDT, CDR2 YNNKEL (reference sequence). The CDR3 DNA reads TGTGCCAGCAGCCCGTACGGGACAGGGGAAGGCTACACCTTC. The encoded protein is CASSPYGTGEGYTF.

This clonotype was recorded at least ten times. This chain connects TRBV7-3 to TRBJ2-7, with D perhaps matching TRBD1 (6 bases). Deletions cut 5 bases from V and 3 bases from J, with 17 bases between. There are 15 residues in the CDR3. Looked up from germline, CDR1 is SGHTA and CDR2 is FQGTGA. The CDR3 reads CASSRGGDTIYEQYF. CDR3 nucleotides: TGTGCCAGCAGCCGTGGTGGGGACACCATCTACGAGCAGTACTTC.

This clonotype turned up a few times. The CDR3 nucleotides read TGCGCCAGCGGCACCTTTAGCGGGACCACCTACAATGAGCAGTTCTTC. Translated: CASGTFSGTTYNEQFF. This rearrangement joins TRBV5-1 to TRBJ2-1; 8 nucleotides line up with TRBD2. The germline V gene has CDR1 SGHRS and CDR2 YFSETQ. Trimming cost V 7 bases and J 2 bases; bases outside gene matches: 11. CDR3 length: 16 amino acids.

The rearrangement links TRBV6-1 to TRBJ2-7; a weak D match, TRBD2 (5 bases). Germline CDR1 MNHNS, CDR2 SASEGT. Trimming left V 5 bases short and J 3 bases short, with 20 bases between. This CDR3 is built from 16 residues. The CDR3 is CASSPHPDGNLYEQYF. The CDR3 DNA follows: TGTGCCAGCAGTCCCCATCCGGACGGGAACCTCTACGAGCAGTACTTC.

This clonotype has at least ten counts. V is TRBV6-6 and J is TRBJ1-6; 11 nucleotides align to TRBD1. Germline CDR1 is MNHNY and CDR2 is SVGAGI (reference sequence). After removal of 7 bases from V and 7 bases from J, the junction contained 3 bases not matched to a gene. The CDR3 has 14 residues. DNA for the CDR3: TGTGCCAGCAACCGGGACAGGGGGAATTCACCCCTCCACTTT. It translates to CASNRDRGNSPLHF.

The gene calls are TRBV7-9 and TRBJ1-3, with 10 positions matching TRBD1. CDR3 size: 15 residues. The V gene's germline CDR1 is SEHNR and CDR2 FQNEAQ (reference sequence). The V segment lost 5 bases and the J segment 5 bases; nucleotides outside the gene matches: 6. The CDR3 region has the DNA TGTGCCAGCAGCCAGACAGGGGGCAGGCGAAACACCATATATTTT. This encodes CASSQTGGRRNTIYF.

A few counts support this clonotype. The gene calls are TRBV7-9 and TRBJ2-2; TRBD2 matches 9 bases. Looked up from germline, CDR1 is SEHNR and CDR2 is FQNEAQ (reference sequence). The CDR3 covers 15 residues. J gave up 2 bases and V 6 bases, and 4 bases lay outside the gene matches. The CDR3 DNA follows: TGTGCCAGCAGTCCGGGACTAGCCAACACCGGGGAGCTGTTTTTT. It codes for CASSPGLANTGELFF.

The genes are TRBV7-3 and TRBJ2-5; TRBD1 aligns across 7 bases. The CDR3 sequence is 14 residues long. The germline CDR1 and CDR2 sequences are SGHTA and FQGTGA. V was pared by 5 bases and J by 4 bases, with 7 bases of the junction left unmatched. CDR3 loop: CASSGDRQGETQYF. CDR3 bases: TGTGCCAGCAGCGGGGACCGACAGGGAGAGACCCAGTACTTC.

In its sample, this clonotype was seen many times. This chain uses TRBV24-1 with TRBJ2-1; 12 bases fit TRBD2. The J segment lost 8 bases and the V segment lost 1 base, leaving 5 bases of the junction unmatched. Per germline, CDR1 KGHDR and CDR2 SFDVKD. The CDR3 extends over 16 amino acids. CDR3: CATSDLLAGGIDEQFF. The CDR3 DNA is TGTGCCACCAGTGATTTACTAGCGGGAGGAATCGATGAGCAGTTCTTC.

This clonotype was detected a few times. The gene calls are TRBV7-9 and TRBJ2-7; 7 nucleotides agree with TRBD2. This CDR3 has 15 amino acids. The V and J ends lost 4 bases and 3 bases, in that order; junction bases with no gene match: 9. CDR1 and CDR2 (germline): SEHNR, FQNEAQ (reference sequence). This CDR3 reads CASSSGDYLLYEQYF. DNA for the CDR3: TGTGCCAGCAGCTCGGGGGACTATCTACTCTACGAGCAGTACTTC.

J is TRBJ1-3 and V is TRBV5-1; tentatively, D is TRBD1 (6 bases). There are 15 residues in the CDR3. Germline CDR1 is SGHRS and CDR2 is YFSETQ. V dropped 2 bases and J dropped 2 bases, with 11 bases sitting between them. The CDR3 bases are TGCGCCAGCAGCTTTTGGGGACAAACTGGAAACACCATATATTTT. Translated, it gives CASSFWGQTGNTIYF.

This clonotype was counted between two and nine times. The chain carries TRBV29-1 and TRBJ1-1; D is uncertain. The V gene lost 7 bases and the J gene lost 2 bases, with 14 bases spanning the gap. CDR1 is SQVTM and CDR2 is ANQGSEA in the germline V gene. The CDR3 consists of 13 residues. As DNA, the CDR3 is TGCAGCGGGAGGATTGCGGGTAACACTGAAGCTTTCTTT. It is translated as CSGRIAGNTEAFF.

The V and J genes are TRBV27 and TRBJ2-7, with 7 nucleotides matching TRBD2. Germline CDR1 is MNHEY and CDR2 is SMNVEV (reference sequence). CDR3 length: 14 residues. The V gene end was trimmed by 2 bases and the J gene end by 6 bases; junction bases not matched to a gene: 7. This chain's CDR3 is CASSLRQGGSEQYF. The CDR3 bases are TGTGCCAGCAGTTTACGGCAGGGAGGGTCCGAGCAGTACTTC.

Details on this clonotype: One end of the junction does not line up with germline, which may come from a read error. This rearrangement joins TRBV6-2 or TRBV6-3 to TRBJ2-1, with 10 bases aligning to TRBD2. Germline lookup yields CDR1 MNHEY and CDR2 SVGEGT. The CDR3 covers 13 residues. CDR3 coding DNA: TGTGCCAGCAGTAGCGGGAGGGCCAGTGAGCAGTTCTTT. This gives the protein CASSSGRASEQFF.

A few counts support this clonotype. V is TRBV5-6 and J is TRBJ2-4; 8 bases are shared with TRBD1. This CDR3 is 15 amino acids long. The V gene's germline CDR1 is SGHDT and CDR2 YYEEEE. Trimming took 4 bases from V and 5 from J; bases not matched to a gene: 8. The CDR3 protein is CASSLAPTGENIQYF. The CDR3 DNA sequence: TGTGCCAGCAGCCTGGCCCCGACAGGGGAAAACATTCAGTACTTC. Together with reference TRBV5-6 and TRBJ2-4, the CDR3 gives the full variable domain: DAGVTQSPTHLIKTRGQQVTLRCSPKSGHDTVSWYQQALGQGPQFIFQYYEEEERQRGNFPDRFSGHQFPNYSSELNVNALLLGDSALYLCASSLAPTGENIQYFGAGTRLSVL.

This clonotype was recorded a few times. The chain recombines TRBV4-1 with TRBJ1-3; 8 bases are a match to TRBD1. Per the germline V gene, CDR1 is MGHRA and CDR2 is YSYEKL. This CDR3 spans 18 amino acids. After removal of 1 base from V and 0 bases from J, the junction contained 8 bases not matched to a gene. This chain's CDR3 is CASSQGQGALSSGNTIYF. The CDR3 DNA reads TGCGCCAGCAGCCAAGGTCAGGGGGCCCTATCCTCTGGAAACACCATATATTTT.

V and J are TRBV28 and TRBJ2-7, with a weak D call TRBD2 (5 bases). CDR1 and CDR2 from the germline V gene are MDHEN and SYDVKM. V gave up 6 bases and J gave up 3 bases, with 18 bases separating them. This CDR3 spans 15 amino acids. CDR3 bases: TGTGCCAGCAGGACCGGAGGATCCCCGGACTACGAGCAGTACTTC. Encoded protein: CASRTGGSPDYEQYF.

This clonotype was seen a handful of times. This chain connects TRBV28 to TRBJ1-1, with 7 nucleotides matching TRBD1. The junction had 7 bases not matched to a gene; V was cut back by 4 bases and J by 2 bases. The CDR3 spans 15 residues. Germline CDR1 reads MDHEN; CDR2 reads SYDVKM. This CDR3 is CASSYAGTANTEAFF. The DNA for the CDR3 is TGTGCCAGCAGTTACGCCGGGACAGCTAACACTGAAGCTTTCTTT.

The chain combines TRBV28 with TRBJ1-1, with D uncertain. The CDR3 extends over 15 amino acids. Germline loops: CDR1 MDHEN, CDR2 SYDVKM. V lost 5 bases and J 3 bases, leaving 16 bases between the germline ends. CDR3 protein: CASSALGWRDTEAFF. In DNA, the CDR3 is TGTGCCAGCAGTGCCCTGGGGTGGCGGGACACTGAAGCTTTCTTT. The full variable domain, in which reference TRBV28 and TRBJ1-1 provide the parts outside the CDR3, is DVKVTQSSRYLVKRTGEKVFLECVQDMDHENMFWYRQDPGLGLRLIYFSYDVKMKEKGDIPEGYSVSREKKERFSLILESASTNQTSMYLCASSALGWRDTEAFFGQGTRLTVV.

Concerning this clonotype itself: A much bigger clone sits one base away, suggesting this may be a read error. The V call is TRBV5-4, the J call TRBJ2-3; 10 positions match TRBD1. The CDR3 has 14 amino acids. Germline V gene data show CDR1 as SGHNT and CDR2 as YYREEE (reference sequence). The CDR3 is CASSWDRGADSQYF. The CDR3 DNA reads as TGTGCCAGCAGCTGGGACAGGGGCGCAGATTCGCAGTATTTT.

The chain is built from TRBV3-1 and TRBJ2-3; 9 bases line up with TRBD2. The CDR3 is made up of 15 amino acids. J lost 1 base, V lost 3 bases, and 2 bases had no gene match. Germline CDR1 and CDR2: LGHDT and YNNKEL (reference sequence). The CDR3 is CASSQRLAGTDTQYF. CDR3 coding DNA: TGTGCCAGCAGCCAGAGACTAGCGGGCACAGATACGCAGTATTTT.

The V and J genes are TRBV18 and TRBJ2-1, with D possibly TRBD2 on 6 matching bases. In germline, CDR1 is KGHSH, CDR2 LQKENI. Trimming shortened V by 5 bases and J by 9 bases, and 14 bases separated the two germline ends. The CDR3 totals 13 residues. The chain's CDR3 is CASSLNRDSEQFF. CDR3 DNA: TGTGCCAGCTCATTAAACCGGGACTCTGAGCAGTTCTTC.

The chain uses TRBV19 and TRBJ1-5; no reliable D call. V lost 4 bases and J 6 bases, leaving 10 bases between the germline ends. Looked up from germline, CDR1 is LNHDA and CDR2 is SQIVND (reference sequence). This CDR3 region has 13 residues. This CDR3 reads CASSNPQVQPQHF. The CDR3 coding sequence is TGTGCCAGTAGTAACCCACAAGTTCAGCCCCAGCATTTT.

This chain uses TRBV9 with TRBJ1-5; D unclear. This CDR3 has 15 residues. Trimming removed 3 bases at V and 7 bases at J, with 17 bases between. Germline V gene data show CDR1 as SGDLS and CDR2 as YYNGEE. Written as DNA, the CDR3 is TGTGCCAGCAGCGCCTCAACTGGGGTAAGGCAGCCCCAGCATTTT. Its protein is CASSASTGVRQPQHF.